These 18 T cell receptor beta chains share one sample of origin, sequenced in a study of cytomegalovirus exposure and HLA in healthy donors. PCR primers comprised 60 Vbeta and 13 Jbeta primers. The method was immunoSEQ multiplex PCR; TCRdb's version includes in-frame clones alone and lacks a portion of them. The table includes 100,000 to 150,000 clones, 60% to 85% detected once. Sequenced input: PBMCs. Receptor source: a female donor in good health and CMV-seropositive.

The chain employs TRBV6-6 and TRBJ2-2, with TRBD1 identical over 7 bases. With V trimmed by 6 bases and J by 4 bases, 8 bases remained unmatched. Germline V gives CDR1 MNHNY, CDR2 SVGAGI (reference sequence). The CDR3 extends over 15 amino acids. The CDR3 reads CASRRKTGSTGELFF. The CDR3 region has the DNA TGTGCCAGCAGGAGGAAGACAGGGTCCACCGGGGAGCTGTTTTTT.

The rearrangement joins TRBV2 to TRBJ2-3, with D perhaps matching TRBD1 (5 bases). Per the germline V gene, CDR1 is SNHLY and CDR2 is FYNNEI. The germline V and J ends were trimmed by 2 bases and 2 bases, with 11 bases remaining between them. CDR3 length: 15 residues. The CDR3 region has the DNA TGTGCCAGCAGTGAACGCCAGGGATTCACAGATACGCAGTATTTT. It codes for CASSERQGFTDTQYF.

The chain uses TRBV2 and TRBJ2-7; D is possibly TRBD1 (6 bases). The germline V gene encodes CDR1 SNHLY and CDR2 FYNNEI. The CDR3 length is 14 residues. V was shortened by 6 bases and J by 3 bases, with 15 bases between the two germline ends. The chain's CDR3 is CASRATQGVYEQYF. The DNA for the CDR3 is TGTGCCAGCAGGGCCACACAGGGTGTCTACGAGCAGTACTTC. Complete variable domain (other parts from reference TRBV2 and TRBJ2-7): EPEVTQTPSHQVTQMGQEVILRCVPISNHLYFYWYRQILGQKVEFLVSFYNNEISEKSEIFDDQFSVERPDGSNFTLKIRSTKLEDSAMYFCASRATQGVYEQYFGPGTRLTVT.

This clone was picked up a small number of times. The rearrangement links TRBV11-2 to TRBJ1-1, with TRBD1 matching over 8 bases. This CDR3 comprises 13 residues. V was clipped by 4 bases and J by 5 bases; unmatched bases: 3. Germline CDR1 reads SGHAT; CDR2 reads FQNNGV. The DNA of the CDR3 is TGTGCCAGCAGCTACCGGACAGGGACTGAAGCTTTCTTT. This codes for CASSYRTGTEAFF.

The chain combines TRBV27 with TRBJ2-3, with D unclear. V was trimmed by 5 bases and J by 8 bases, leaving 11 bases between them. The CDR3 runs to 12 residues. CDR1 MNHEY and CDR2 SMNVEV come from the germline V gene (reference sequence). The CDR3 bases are TGTGCCAGCAGTCCGGGTTTAGGTACGCAGTATTTT. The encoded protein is CASSPGLGTQYF.

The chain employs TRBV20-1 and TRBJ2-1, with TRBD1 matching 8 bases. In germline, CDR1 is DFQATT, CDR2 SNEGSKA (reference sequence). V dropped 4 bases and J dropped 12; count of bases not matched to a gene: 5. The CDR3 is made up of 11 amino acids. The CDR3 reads CSANTGGSQFF. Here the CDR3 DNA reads TGCAGTGCTAATACAGGGGGATCGCAGTTCTTC.

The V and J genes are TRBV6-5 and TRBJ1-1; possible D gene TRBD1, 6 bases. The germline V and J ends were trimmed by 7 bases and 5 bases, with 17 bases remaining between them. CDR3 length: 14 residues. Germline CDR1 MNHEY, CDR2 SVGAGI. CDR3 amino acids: CASTQRAGETEAFF. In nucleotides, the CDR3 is TGTGCCAGCACCCAGAGGGCAGGGGAAACTGAAGCTTTCTTT.

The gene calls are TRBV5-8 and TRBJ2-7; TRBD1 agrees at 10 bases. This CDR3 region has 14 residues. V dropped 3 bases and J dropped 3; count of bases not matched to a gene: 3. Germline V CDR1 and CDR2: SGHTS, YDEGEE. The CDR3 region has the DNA TGTGCCAGCAGCTACGGGACAGGGGACTACGAGCAGTACTTC. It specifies CASSYGTGDYEQYF.

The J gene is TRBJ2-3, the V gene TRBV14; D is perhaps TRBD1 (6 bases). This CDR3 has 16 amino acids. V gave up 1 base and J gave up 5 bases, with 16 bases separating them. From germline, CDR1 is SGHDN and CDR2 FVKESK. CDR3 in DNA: TGTGCCAGCAGCCAAGCTTATATAGGACAGCAAGATACGCAGTATTTT. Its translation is CASSQAYIGQQDTQYF.

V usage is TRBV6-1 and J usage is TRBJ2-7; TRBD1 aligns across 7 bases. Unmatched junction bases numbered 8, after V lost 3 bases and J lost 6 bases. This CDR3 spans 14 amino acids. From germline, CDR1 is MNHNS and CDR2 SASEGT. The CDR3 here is CASSDRGGKGEQYF. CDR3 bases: TGTGCCAGCAGTGATAGAGGGGGCAAGGGCGAGCAGTACTTC.

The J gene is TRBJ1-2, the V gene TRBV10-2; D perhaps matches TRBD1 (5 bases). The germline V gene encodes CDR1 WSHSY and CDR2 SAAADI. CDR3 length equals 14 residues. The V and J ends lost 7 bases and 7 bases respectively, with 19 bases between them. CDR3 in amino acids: CASTETPQGGGYTF. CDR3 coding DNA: TGCGCCAGCACCGAAACCCCGCAGGGTGGTGGCTACACCTTC.

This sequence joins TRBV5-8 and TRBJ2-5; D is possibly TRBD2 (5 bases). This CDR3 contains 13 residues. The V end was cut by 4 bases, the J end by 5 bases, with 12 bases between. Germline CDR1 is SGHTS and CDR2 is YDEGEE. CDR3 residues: CASSRWRLETQYF. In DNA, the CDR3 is TGTGCCAGCAGCCGATGGAGGTTGGAGACCCAGTACTTC.

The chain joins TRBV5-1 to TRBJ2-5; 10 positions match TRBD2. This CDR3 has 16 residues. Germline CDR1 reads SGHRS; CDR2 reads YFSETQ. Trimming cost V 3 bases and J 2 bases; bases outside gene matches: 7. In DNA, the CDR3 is TGCGCCAGCAGCTGGACCAGGACTAGCGGACAAGAGACCCAGTACTTC. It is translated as CASSWTRTSGQETQYF.

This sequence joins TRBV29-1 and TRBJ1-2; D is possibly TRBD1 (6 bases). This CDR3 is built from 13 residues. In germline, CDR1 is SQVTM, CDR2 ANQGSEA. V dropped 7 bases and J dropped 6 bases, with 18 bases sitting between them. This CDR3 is CSADLGGANGYTF. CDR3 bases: TGCAGCGCGGACCTCGGGGGGGCCAATGGCTACACCTTC.

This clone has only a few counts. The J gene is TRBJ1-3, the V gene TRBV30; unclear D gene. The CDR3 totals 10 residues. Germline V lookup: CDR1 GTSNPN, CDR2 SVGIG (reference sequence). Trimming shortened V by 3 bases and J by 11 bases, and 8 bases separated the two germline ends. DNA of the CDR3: TGTGCCTGGAGCCGGGAGTCCATATATTTT. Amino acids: CAWSRESIYF.

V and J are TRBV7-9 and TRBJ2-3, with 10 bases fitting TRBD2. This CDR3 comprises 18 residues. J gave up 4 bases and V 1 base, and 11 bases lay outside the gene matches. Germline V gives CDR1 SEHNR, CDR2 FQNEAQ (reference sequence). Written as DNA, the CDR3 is TGTGCCAGCAGCTTAGGAATCCGGGCTAGCGGGAGATCAGATACGCAGTATTTT. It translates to CASSLGIRASGRSDTQYF.

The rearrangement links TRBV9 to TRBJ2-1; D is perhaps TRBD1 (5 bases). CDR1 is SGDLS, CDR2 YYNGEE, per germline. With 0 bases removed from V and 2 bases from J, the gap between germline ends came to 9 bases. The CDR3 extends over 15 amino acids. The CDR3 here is CASSVAGAAYNEQFF. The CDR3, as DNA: TGTGCCAGCAGCGTAGCTGGGGCGGCCTACAATGAGCAGTTCTTC.

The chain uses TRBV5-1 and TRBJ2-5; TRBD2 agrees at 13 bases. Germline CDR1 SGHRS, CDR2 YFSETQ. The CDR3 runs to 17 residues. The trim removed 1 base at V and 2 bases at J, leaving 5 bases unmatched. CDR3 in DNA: TGCGCCAGCAGCTTGTATTGGACTAGCGGGGGTCAAGAGACCCAGTACTTC. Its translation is CASSLYWTSGGQETQYF.